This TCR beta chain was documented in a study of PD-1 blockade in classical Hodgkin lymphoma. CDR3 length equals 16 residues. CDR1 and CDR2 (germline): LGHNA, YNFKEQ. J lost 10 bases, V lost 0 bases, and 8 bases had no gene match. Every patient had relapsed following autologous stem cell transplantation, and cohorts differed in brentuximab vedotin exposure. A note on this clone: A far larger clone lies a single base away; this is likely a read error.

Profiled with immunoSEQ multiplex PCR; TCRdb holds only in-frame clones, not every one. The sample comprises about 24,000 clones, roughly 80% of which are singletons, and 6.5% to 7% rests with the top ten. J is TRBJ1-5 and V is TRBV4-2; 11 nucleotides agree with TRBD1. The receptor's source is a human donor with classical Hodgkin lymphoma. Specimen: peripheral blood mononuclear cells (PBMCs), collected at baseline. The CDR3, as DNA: TGTGCCAGCAGCCAAGATACGGGGGACAGGGGGATTCCCCAGCATTTT. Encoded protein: CASSQDTGDRGIPQHF.